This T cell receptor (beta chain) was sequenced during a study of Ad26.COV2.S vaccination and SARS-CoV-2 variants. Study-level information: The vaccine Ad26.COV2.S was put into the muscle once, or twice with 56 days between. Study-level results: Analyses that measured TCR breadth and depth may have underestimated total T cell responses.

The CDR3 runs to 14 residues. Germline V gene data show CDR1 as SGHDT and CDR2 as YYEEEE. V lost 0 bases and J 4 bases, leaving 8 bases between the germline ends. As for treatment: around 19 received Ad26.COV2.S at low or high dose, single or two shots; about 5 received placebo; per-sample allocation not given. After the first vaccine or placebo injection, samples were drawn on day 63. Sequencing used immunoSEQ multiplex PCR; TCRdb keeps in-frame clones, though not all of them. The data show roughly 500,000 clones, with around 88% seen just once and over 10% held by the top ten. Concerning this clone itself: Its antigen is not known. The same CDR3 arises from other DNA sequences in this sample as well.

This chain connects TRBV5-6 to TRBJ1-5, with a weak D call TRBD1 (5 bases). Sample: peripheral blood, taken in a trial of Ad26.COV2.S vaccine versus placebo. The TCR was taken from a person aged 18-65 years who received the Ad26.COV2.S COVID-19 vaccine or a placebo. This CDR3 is CASSLAGGNQPQHF. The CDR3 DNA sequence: TGTGCCAGCAGCTTGGCCGGGGGGAATCAGCCCCAGCATTTT.